Listed here are 23 T cell receptor beta chains from one sample, sequenced in a study of neurological immune-mediated disorders. MiXCR, applied by TCRdb to the 5' RACE reads, yields one record per CDR3 protein. The profile covers 72,000 or so distinct CDR3 sequences, with 17% appearing a single time and 15% to 17% taken by the ten largest. The sequenced sample was PBMCs. The receptors were sampled from a woman between 40 and 50 years old in good health.

The table lists this clonotype with many counts. The J gene is TRBJ1-1, the V gene TRBV7-3, with D possibly matching TRBD1 (5 bases). The germline V gene has CDR1 SGHTA and CDR2 FQGTGA. Deletions cut 9 bases from V and 1 base from J, with 15 bases between. This CDR3 is 14 amino acids long. The CDR3 region is CARLLGTENTEAFF. For the CDR3, the DNA is TGTGCCAGACTTCTCGGGACGGAGAACACTGAAGCTTTCTTT.

Ten or more counts support this clonotype. This rearrangement joins TRBV5-4 to TRBJ2-7; D possibly corresponds to TRBD2 (6 bases). The V gene's germline CDR1 is SGHNT and CDR2 YYREEE (reference sequence). Trimming pared 0 bases from V and 7 bases from J, leaving 8 bases between. This CDR3 comprises 12 residues. CDR3 sequence reads: CASSLGGLEQYF. CDR3 nucleotide sequence: TGTGCCAGCAGCTTGGGGGGACTTGAGCAGTACTTC.

This clonotype was seen at least ten times. J is TRBJ2-1 and V is TRBV2, with 11 bases identical to TRBD2. The length of the CDR3 is 14 residues. Looked up from germline, CDR1 is SNHLY and CDR2 is FYNNEI. Losses at the gene ends were 7 bases for V and 4 bases for J; bases not matched to a gene: 3. Written as DNA, the CDR3 is TGTGCCAGCAAACCTAGCGGGGGGTACAATGAGCAGTTCTTC. Protein sequence: CASKPSGGYNEQFF. Filled out from reference TRBV2 and TRBJ2-1, the complete variable domain reads EPEVTQTPSHQVTQMGQEVILRCVPISNHLYFYWYRQILGQKVEFLVSFYNNEISEKSEIFDDQFSVERPDGSNFTLKIRSTKLEDSAMYFCASKPSGGYNEQFFGPGTRLTVL.

In its sample, this clonotype was seen a few times. The DNA for the CDR3 is TGTGCCAGCAGCCACGGGGGGCCGAACCAAGAGACCCAGTACTTC. It translates to CASSHGGPNQETQYF. This chain uses TRBV6-2 or TRBV6-3 with TRBJ2-5; a possible D gene is TRBD2 (7 bases). Trimming left V 6 bases short and J 0 bases short, with 14 bases between. This CDR3 has 15 amino acids. Per the germline V gene, CDR1 is MNHEY and CDR2 is SVGEGT.

In regard to this clonotype: At one end, the junction sequence differs from germline, possibly due to a read error. The rearrangement uses TRBV4-1 and TRBJ1-5, with D hard to call. The CDR3 extends over 15 amino acids. CDR1 MGHRA and CDR2 YSYEKL come from the germline V gene. The CDR3 region is CVSSQQLYSNQPQHF. CDR3 DNA: TGCGTCAGCAGCCAACAACTTTATAGCAATCAGCCCCAGCATTTT.

This clonotype was seen at least ten times. The rearrangement joins TRBV7-2 to TRBJ2-5, with 13 bases lining up with TRBD2. With 3 bases clipped from V and 4 bases from J, the junction kept 5 bases outside the gene matches. In germline, CDR1 is SGHTA, CDR2 FQGNSA. The CDR3 runs 16 residues. The CDR3, as DNA: TGTGCCAGCAGCTTCGATTGGACTAGCGGGAGAGAGACCCAGTACTTC. Residues: CASSFDWTSGRETQYF.

This clonotype was recorded many times. The V and J genes are TRBV6-5 and TRBJ1-6; D is uncertain. CDR3 size: 12 residues. CDR1 MNHEY and CDR2 SVGAGI come from the germline V gene. Trimming cost V 2 bases and J 6 bases, with 2 bases left between them. The CDR3 DNA sequence: TGTGCCAGCAGTTACCGTAATTCACCCCTCCACTTT. This sequence encodes CASSYRNSPLHF.

V and J are TRBV19 and TRBJ2-4, with TRBD1 matching over 10 bases. This CDR3 contains 15 residues. V trimming: 4 bases; J trimming: 7 bases; junction bases outside the gene matches: 7. The germline V gene has CDR1 LNHDA and CDR2 SQIVND (reference sequence). DNA for the CDR3: TGTGCCAGTAGTAGACGACAGGGGGCTGACAACATTCAGTACTTC. Translated: CASSRRQGADNIQYF.

Ten or more counts support this clonotype. This chain links TRBV10-3 with TRBJ1-1; D call uncertain. Trimming stripped 0 bases from V and 1 base from J, with 9 bases between. This CDR3 spans 15 amino acids. CDR1 is ENHRY, CDR2 SYGVKD, per germline. Written as DNA, the CDR3 is TGTGCCATCAGTGAGTCGGATAGAGAGAACACTGAAGCTTTCTTT. This translates into CAISESDRENTEAFF.

This clonotype was picked up many times. The chain carries TRBV18 and TRBJ2-3; tentatively, D is TRBD1 (5 bases). Between the trimmed V and J ends, which lost 2 bases and 2 bases, there was a span of 11 bases. The CDR3 length is 15 residues. Germline V CDR1 and CDR2: KGHSH, LQKENI. The CDR3 sequence: CASSPIDRHTDTQYF. Here the CDR3 DNA reads TGTGCCAGCTCACCAATTGACAGACACACAGATACGCAGTATTTT. Using reference TRBV18 and TRBJ2-3 for the parts outside the CDR3, the full variable domain is NAGVMQNPRHLVRRRGQEARLRCSPMKGHSHVYWYRQLPEEGLKFMVYLQKENIIDESGMPKERFSAEFPKEGPSILRIQQVVRGDSAAYFCASSPIDRHTDTQYFGPGTRLTVL.

This clonotype was observed many times. The chain recombines TRBV5-1 with TRBJ2-3, with D possibly TRBD1 on 5 matching bases. CDR3 size: 13 residues. Germline CDR1 reads SGHRS; CDR2 reads YFSETQ. The germline V and J ends were trimmed by 3 bases and 9 bases, with 14 bases remaining between them. Here the CDR3 DNA reads TGCGCCAGCAGCTCTCAGGGTGACTCGACGCAGTATTTT. Translating it yields CASSSQGDSTQYF.

This clonotype was recorded many times. The rearrangement joins TRBV4-3 to TRBJ1-3; D may be TRBD1 (5 bases). V was clipped by 0 bases and J by 5 bases, with 11 bases between them. Looked up from germline, CDR1 is LGHNA and CDR2 is YSLEER. The CDR3 sequence is 15 residues long. As DNA, the CDR3 is TGCGCCAGCAGCCAAGATTCGGCAGGGAGAAACACCATATATTTT. Protein: CASSQDSAGRNTIYF.

This clonotype was seen at least ten times. This chain connects TRBV7-4 to TRBJ1-4; D remains ambiguous. This CDR3 is 14 amino acids long. V was cut by 5 bases and J by 7 bases, with 14 bases left in between. The V gene's germline CDR1 is SGHVT and CDR2 SQSDAQ. CDR3 sequence reads: CASSPRGWAEKLFF. Here the CDR3 DNA reads TGTGCCAGCAGCCCCCGGGGTTGGGCTGAAAAACTGTTTTTT.

This clonotype was detected only once. J is TRBJ1-6 and V is TRBV2, with D perhaps matching TRBD1 (6 bases). Germline V gene lookup returns CDR1 SNHLY and CDR2 FYNNEI. V lost 7 bases and J 5 bases, leaving 12 bases between the germline ends. This CDR3 comprises 14 residues. The DNA of the CDR3 is TGTGCCAGCAATATCGAGGGGGATAATTCACCCCTCCACTTT. Translating gives CASNIEGDNSPLHF.

This clonotype was seen many times. The rearrangement uses TRBV6-2 or TRBV6-3 and TRBJ1-1, with TRBD1 identical over 7 bases. This CDR3 contains 13 residues. V shed 4 bases and J 8 bases; nucleotides not matched to a gene: 7. Germline V gene sequence: CDR1 MNHEY, CDR2 SVGEGT. CDR3 sequence (DNA): TGTGCCAGCAGTTCCGACGGACAGGTAGAAGCTTTCTTT. This translates into CASSSDGQVEAFF.

The chain carries TRBV12-3 or TRBV12-4 and TRBJ1-1; TRBD1 agrees at 7 bases. This CDR3 contains 13 residues. Trimming took 7 bases from V and 4 from J; bases not matched to a gene: 6. CDR3 sequence (DNA): TGTGCCAGCAACCCGGCAGGGGGCACTGAAGCTTTCTTT. This sequence encodes CASNPAGGTEAFF.

CDR3 nucleotides: TGTGCCAGCAGTGAAGTTGGGGATCCGTCTGAAAAACTGTTTTTT. This gives the protein CASSEVGDPSEKLFF. The genes are TRBV25-1 and TRBJ1-4, with D hard to call. This CDR3 spans 15 amino acids. Between the trimmed V and J ends, which lost 2 bases and 7 bases, there was a span of 14 bases. The germline gives CDR1 MGHDK, CDR2 SYGVNS. The full variable domain, with the rest looked up from reference TRBV25-1 and TRBJ1-4, is EADIYQTPRYLVIGTGKKITLECSQTMGHDKMYWYQQDPGMELHLIHYSYGVNSTEKGDLSSESTVSRIRTEHFPLTLESARPSHTSQYLCASSEVGDPSEKLFFGSGTQLSVL.

This clonotype came up many times. The J gene is TRBJ1-1, the V gene TRBV28, with D possibly being TRBD1 (5 bases). Trimming took off 6 bases at V and 0 bases at J, with 17 bases between the two ends. Germline lookup yields CDR1 MDHEN and CDR2 SYDVKM. CDR3 size: 16 residues. The CDR3 is CASRVLQATMNTEAFF. Here the CDR3 DNA reads TGTGCCAGCAGGGTCTTACAGGCTACCATGAACACTGAAGCTTTCTTT.

This clonotype was counted ten times or more. The gene calls are TRBV18 and TRBJ2-1; no definite D call. Per germline, CDR1 KGHSH and CDR2 LQKENI. V was cut by 3 bases and J by 3 bases, with 6 bases left in between. There are 13 residues in the CDR3. The CDR3 DNA follows: TGTGCCAGCTCACCGGTCAACTACAATGAGCAGTTCTTC. It translates to CASSPVNYNEQFF.

This clonotype was found many times. The chain is built from TRBV5-1 and TRBJ2-3; 10 nucleotides align to TRBD2. Germline V lookup: CDR1 SGHRS, CDR2 YFSETQ. The CDR3 runs 17 residues. V lost 4 bases, J lost 4 bases, and 12 bases stayed unmatched. The CDR3 nucleotides read TGCGCCAGCAGCCGGACCCCCTTAGCGGGGGGTTCAGATACGCAGTATTTT. Translation gives CASSRTPLAGGSDTQYF.

Remarks on this clonotype: This may arise from a read error, as a much more abundant clone is one base away. This chain joins TRBV6-5 and TRBJ2-7; tentative D call: TRBD1 (5 bases). Trimming shortened V by 8 bases and J by 6 bases, and 14 bases separated the two germline ends. In germline, CDR1 is MNHEY, CDR2 SVGAGI. The CDR3 consists of 12 residues. CDR3 region: CASGVQVLEQYF. CDR3 coding DNA: TGTGCCAGCGGGGTACAGGTGCTCGAGCAGTACTTC.

Ten or more counts support this clonotype. The genes are TRBV7-2 and TRBJ2-1; 10 bases are shared with TRBD2. V lost 4 bases to trimming and J lost 4 bases; unmatched junction nucleotides: 7. The CDR3 spans 16 residues. The germline V gene encodes CDR1 SGHTA and CDR2 FQGNSA. CDR3 residues: CASSSSSGGAYNEQFF. As DNA, the CDR3 is TGTGCCAGCAGCTCCTCTAGCGGGGGTGCTTACAATGAGCAGTTCTTC.

This clonotype was observed many times. V gene TRBV15 combines with J gene TRBJ2-3; D is uncertain. Germline V gene lookup returns CDR1 LNHNV and CDR2 YYDKDF (reference sequence). V gave up 0 bases and J gave up 0 bases, with 13 bases separating them. The CDR3 has 17 amino acids. The CDR3 region has the DNA TGTGCCACCAGCAGAGATAAGGGTCCCATCAGCACAGATACGCAGTATTTT. Its translation is CATSRDKGPISTDTQYF.